Listed below are T cell receptor beta chains from one sample, sequenced in a study of Tregs in tolerant kidney transplant recipients. Clones were sequenced by immunoSEQ multiplex PCR, and TCRdb holds only the in-frame ones, with some missing. The table lists 240,000 or so clones, roughly 84% of them singletons, with around 0.61% in the top ten. Sequencing used CD4+ T cells from blood. All receptors derive from a human donor in good health. Each CDR3 is given with its conserved first and last residue. The D gene is left open where the match is weak. Clone size appears in some rows only: once, few, many, or a class for an expanded clone.

>TRBJ2-5|-|TRBV7-9|-
TGTGCCAGCAGCCACGGACGACCACGCCAGTACTTC
CASSHGRPRQYF
>TRBJ1-1|-|TRBV9|-
TGTGCCAGCAGCGTAGGATCGGGGAGGGCGAACACTGAAGCTTTCTTT
CASSVGSGRANTEAFF
>TRBJ2-5|once|TRBV18|-
TGTGCCAGCTCACCCGACAGGGAGACCCAGTACTTC
CASSPDRETQYF
>TRBJ2-1|-|TRBV2|-
TGTGCCAGCAGAGGATTCCGGGAGCAGTTCTTC
CASRGFREQFF
>TRBJ1-6|-|TRBV15|TRBD1
TGTGCCACCAGCCTACAGGGGGCTAAGAATTCACCCCTCCACTTT
CATSLQGAKNSPLHF
>TRBJ1-1|once|TRBV19|TRBD1
TGTGCCAGTAGTATAGACCGGACAGGGAACACTGAAGCTTTCTTT
CASSIDRTGNTEAFF
>TRBJ2-7|-|TRBV11-2|-
TGTGCCAGCAGCTCGAACTACGAGCAGTACTTC
CASSSNYEQYF
>TRBJ1-3|-|TRBV10-1|-
TGCGCCAGCAGTTTACTAGGGTCCTCTGGAAACACCATATATTTT
CASSLLGSSGNTIYF
>TRBJ2-7|-|TRBV4-2|TRBD2
TGTGCCAGCAGCCGTCTGGGCGGGAGTGTTGCCTACGAGCAGTACTTC
CASSRLGGSVAYEQYF
>TRBJ2-1|once|TRBV6-4|-
TGTGCCAGCAGTGACCCAACCTCCCTTCCCACCTGCAATGAGCAGTTCTTC
CASSDPTSLPTCNEQFF
>TRBJ1-2|-|TRBV9|-
TGTGCCAGCAGCGTAGAGGCCCGACAGAGTGGGCTCTATGGCTACACCTTC
CASSVEARQSGLYGYTF
>TRBJ1-1|-|TRBV13|-
TGTGCCAGCAGCGACAAATGGGGGGCCCTTGAAGCTTTCTTT
CASSDKWGALEAFF
>TRBJ1-2|few|TRBV6-6|-
TGTGCCAGCAGCTTACAGGAGGGCTATGGCTACACCTTC
CASSLQEGYGYTF
>TRBJ1-2|-|TRBV5-5|-
TGTGCCAGCAGCTTGGCAGGCAGGGATGGCTACACCTTC
CASSLAGRDGYTF
>TRBJ1-4|once|TRBV6-1|-
TGTGCCAGCAGTGGCAACAGGGTGACCGGGACTAATGAAAAACTGTTTTTT
CASSGNRVTGTNEKLFF
>TRBJ2-5|-|TRBV4-2|TRBD2
TGTGCCAGCAGCCAAGGGCTAGCGGGGGGGGGAGAGACCCAGTACTTC
CASSQGLAGGGETQYF
>TRBJ1-2|-|TRBV11-2|-
TGTGCCAGCAGCCCCTCCCGCAGGGGAGAATATGGCTACACCTTC
CASSPSRRGEYGYTF
>TRBJ2-3|-|TRBV6-1|-
TGTGCCAGCAGCGGGGACATCAGCACAGATACGCAGTATTTT
CASSGDISTDTQYF
>TRBJ1-5|once|TRBV6-1|-
TGTGCCAGCAGTGATTGGATAAATCAGCCCCAGCATTTT
CASSDWINQPQHF
>TRBJ2-6|-|TRBV30|-
TGTGCCTGGACCCAAGGGGTTAGTAGCTCTGGGGCCAACGTCCTGACTTTC
CAWTQGVSSSGANVLTF
>TRBJ1-2|-|TRBV7-3|TRBD1
TGTGCCAGCAGCCCCGGGACAGGGGACCGCTATGGCTACACCTTC
CASSPGTGDRYGYTF
>TRBJ2-7|-|TRBV5-1|TRBD1
TGCGCCAGCAGCCCTTGGGGGGACAGGGGGCGAGAGCAGTACTTC
CASSPWGDRGREQYF
>TRBJ2-2|few|TRBV2|TRBD2
TGTGCCAGCAGTGAAGGTCCCGGGAGGAAAGGCGGGGAGCTGTTTTTT
CASSEGPGRKGGELFF
>TRBJ1-1|-|TRBV6-1|TRBD1
TGTGCCAGCAGTATTTCCGGGACAGGGGTGACTGAAGCTTTCTTT
CASSISGTGVTEAFF
>TRBJ2-7|-|TRBV28|-
TGTGCCAGCAAAGGGAGAATGGGGGAGCAGTACTTC
CASKGRMGEQYF
>TRBJ1-5|few|TRBV5-1|-
TGCGCCAGCAGCTTAACCGGGAATCAGCCCCAGCATTTT
CASSLTGNQPQHF
>TRBJ2-1|-|TRBV2|TRBD2
TGTGCCAGCAGAACAGGACTAGCGACTGAGCAGTTCTTC
CASRTGLATEQFF
>TRBJ2-7|-|TRBV9|-
TGTGCCAGCAGCGTAGGCCCAGGCAGGTCCTACGAGCAGTACTTC
CASSVGPGRSYEQYF
>TRBJ1-5|-|TRBV6-5|-
TGTGCGAGCAGTCGTCTATCGAGCAATCAGCCCCAGCATTTT
CASSRLSSNQPQHF
>TRBJ1-3|-|TRBV19|-
TGTGCCAGTAGAGAGACTGGAAACACCATATATTTT
CASRETGNTIYF
>TRBJ2-1|-|TRBV4-2|TRBD2
TGTGCCAGCAGCCGTGGCGGGAGCCCCTCCTACAATGAGCAGTTCTTC
CASSRGGSPSYNEQFF
>TRBJ2-1|-|TRBV18|TRBD2
TGTGCCAGCTCACCGCTTACTAGCGGATCTTACAATGAGCAGTTCTTC
CASSPLTSGSYNEQFF
>TRBJ2-7|few|TRBV9|-
TGTGCCAGCAGGGGGTCTGGGGACGAGCAGTACTTC
CASRGSGDEQYF
>TRBJ2-3|once|TRBV27|-
TGTGCCAGCAGGCGGGATCCCTTAGATACGCAGTATTTT
CASRRDPLDTQYF
>TRBJ2-5|once|TRBV5-1|-
TGCGCCAGCAGCTTGGGGCTAGCGGGACAGGGGGAGACCCAGTACTTC
CASSLGLAGQGETQYF
>TRBJ2-1|few|TRBV5-1|-
TGCGCCAGCAGCCCTGAGTTGATCTCCTACAATGAGCAGTTCTTC
CASSPELISYNEQFF
>TRBJ2-7|-|TRBV6-5|-
TGTGCCAGCAGTTCGAACTCCAACTACGAGCAGTACTTC
CASSSNSNYEQYF
>TRBJ2-3|-|TRBV30|TRBD2
TGTGCCTGGAGTGTAGAGACTAGCGGGGGGGCAGATACGCAGTATTTT
CAWSVETSGGADTQYF
>TRBJ2-3|few|TRBV7-6|-
TGTGCCAGCAGCTCTGGGGGAACCGGCACAGATACGCAGTATTTT
CASSSGGTGTDTQYF
>TRBJ2-3|-|TRBV10-3|-
TGTGCCATCAGTGGAACCGGGACGACAGATACGCAGTATTTT
CAISGTGTTDTQYF
>TRBJ2-7|-|TRBV9|TRBD1
TGTGCCAGCAGCCCTCGGGACAGGGGGAACTACGAGCAGTACTTC
CASSPRDRGNYEQYF
>TRBJ2-3|-|TRBV6-1|-
TGTGCCAGCAGTTCGGGACGGTCTCACACAGATACGCAGTATTTT
CASSSGRSHTDTQYF
>TRBJ2-7|-|TRBV6-1|TRBD2
TGTGCCAGCAGTGAGGGAGCGGGAGGAGGAGAGCAGTACTTC
CASSEGAGGGEQYF
>TRBJ2-5|-|TRBV4-2|-
TGTGCCAGCAGCCTTCCGGACAGTAAAGAGACCCAGTACTTC
CASSLPDSKETQYF
>TRBJ2-1|-|TRBV29-1|-
TGCAGCGTTAGCTGGGCGCCCTCGGAGCAGTTCTTC
CSVSWAPSEQFF
>TRBJ1-2|few|TRBV5-1|-
TGCGCCAGCAGCTTGGAAGGGGGGACCTGGGGCTACACCTTC
CASSLEGGTWGYTF
>TRBJ1-6|once|TRBV11-2|-
TGTGCCAGCAGCTTAGATGTGAATTCACCCCTCCACTTT
CASSLDVNSPLHF
>TRBJ1-2|few|TRBV6-1|-
TGTGCCAGCAGCGGGACACACTCCCTCTATGGCTACACCTTC
CASSGTHSLYGYTF
>TRBJ2-2|-|TRBV29-1|-
TGCAGCGCCACAGCCGATCCCGGGGAGCTGTTTTTT
CSATADPGELFF
>TRBJ2-5|-|TRBV5-1|-
TGCGCCAGCAGCCTCGATTACGTCATGGGGGGAGAGACCCAGTACTTC
CASSLDYVMGGETQYF